This T cell receptor beta chain was identified in a study of cytotoxic CD8 clonotypes in ibrutinib-treated CLL. Sequenced by immunoSEQ multiplex PCR; TCRdb stores in-frame clones only, minus some. The table lists over 250,000 clones, roughly three quarters of them singletons. CDR1 SGHKS and CDR2 YYEKEE come from the germline V gene (reference sequence). V lost 0 bases, J lost 1 base, and 8 bases lay in between. The CDR3 is 15 amino acids. The source material was PBMCs, sampled at disease progression, from a patient treated with ibrutinib. The chain joins TRBV5-5 to TRBJ1-3; D unclear. This receptor was taken from a human donor with chronic lymphocytic leukemia. CDR3 sequence (DNA): TGTGCCAGCAGCTTGGTGAGAACTTCTGGAAACACCATATATTTT. Translated: CASSLVRTSGNTIYF.